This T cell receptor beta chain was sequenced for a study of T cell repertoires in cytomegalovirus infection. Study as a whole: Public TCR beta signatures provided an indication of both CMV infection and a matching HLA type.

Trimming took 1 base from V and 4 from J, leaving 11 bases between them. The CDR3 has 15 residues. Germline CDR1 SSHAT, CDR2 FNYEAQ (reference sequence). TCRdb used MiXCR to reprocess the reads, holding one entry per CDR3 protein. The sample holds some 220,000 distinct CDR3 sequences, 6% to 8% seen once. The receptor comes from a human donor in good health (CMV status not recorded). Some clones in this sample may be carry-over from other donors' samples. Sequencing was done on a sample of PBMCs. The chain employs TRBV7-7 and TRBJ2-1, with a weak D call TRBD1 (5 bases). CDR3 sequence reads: CASSLVRTNYNEQFF. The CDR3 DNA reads TGTGCCAGCAGCTTAGTTAGGACAAATTACAATGAGCAGTTCTTC. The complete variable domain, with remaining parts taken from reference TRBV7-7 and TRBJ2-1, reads GAGVSQSPRYKVTKRGQDVTLRCDPISSHATLYWYQQALGQGPEFLTYFNYEAQPDKSGLPSDRFSAERPEGSISTLTIQRTEQRDSAMYRCASSLVRTNYNEQFFGPGTRLTVL.